The text below deals with one TCR beta chain. The antigen remains undetermined. These data belong to a study of tumor and adjacent non-tumor tissue in lung cancer. Study context: The cohort had approximately 13 adenocarcinoma, a couple of squamous cell and 1 small cell patients. Patients were aged roughly 30 to 76, about 10 men and about five women, stage I to III.

The template was RNA from unsorted bulk tissue. The normal lung tissue was taken more than 3 cm from the tumor edge. Three rounds of nested PCR, following a modified ARM-PCR protocol, produced the TCRbeta library. A single record per CDR3 protein comes from TCRdb applying MiXCR to the multiplex PCR reads. The table has tens of thousands of distinct CDR3 sequences, less than 75% seen once. The CDR3 extends over 15 amino acids. Germline CDR1 is SGHAT and CDR2 is FQDESV (reference sequence). Overall study results and limits: Normal lung showed higher cumulative top 100 clone frequency than tumor. Compared with tumor, normal lung showed significantly lower TCR diversity.

This TCR was sampled from a woman aged 50 to 60 with non-small cell lung cancer. V gene TRBV11-1 combines with J gene TRBJ1-2; TRBD1 matches 7 bases. The sequenced sample consisted of distant non-tumor lung tissue. The CDR3 region is CVCSFVGTVPYGYTF. The CDR3 nucleotides read TGTGTCTGCAGCTTCGTGGGGACAGTCCCCTATGGCTACACCTTC.